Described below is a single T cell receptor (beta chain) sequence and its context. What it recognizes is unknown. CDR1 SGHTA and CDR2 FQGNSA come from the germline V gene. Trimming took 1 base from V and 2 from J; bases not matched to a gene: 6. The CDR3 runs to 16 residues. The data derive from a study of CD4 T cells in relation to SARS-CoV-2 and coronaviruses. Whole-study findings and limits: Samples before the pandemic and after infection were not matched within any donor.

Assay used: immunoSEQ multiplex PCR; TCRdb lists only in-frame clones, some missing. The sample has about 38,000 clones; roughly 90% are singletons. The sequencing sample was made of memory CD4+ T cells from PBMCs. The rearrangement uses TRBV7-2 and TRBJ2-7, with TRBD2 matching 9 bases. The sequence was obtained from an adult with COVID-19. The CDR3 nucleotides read TGTGCCAGCAGCTTAGAGGCGGCTAGCGGGGCCTACGAGCAGTACTTC. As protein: CASSLEAASGAYEQYF.